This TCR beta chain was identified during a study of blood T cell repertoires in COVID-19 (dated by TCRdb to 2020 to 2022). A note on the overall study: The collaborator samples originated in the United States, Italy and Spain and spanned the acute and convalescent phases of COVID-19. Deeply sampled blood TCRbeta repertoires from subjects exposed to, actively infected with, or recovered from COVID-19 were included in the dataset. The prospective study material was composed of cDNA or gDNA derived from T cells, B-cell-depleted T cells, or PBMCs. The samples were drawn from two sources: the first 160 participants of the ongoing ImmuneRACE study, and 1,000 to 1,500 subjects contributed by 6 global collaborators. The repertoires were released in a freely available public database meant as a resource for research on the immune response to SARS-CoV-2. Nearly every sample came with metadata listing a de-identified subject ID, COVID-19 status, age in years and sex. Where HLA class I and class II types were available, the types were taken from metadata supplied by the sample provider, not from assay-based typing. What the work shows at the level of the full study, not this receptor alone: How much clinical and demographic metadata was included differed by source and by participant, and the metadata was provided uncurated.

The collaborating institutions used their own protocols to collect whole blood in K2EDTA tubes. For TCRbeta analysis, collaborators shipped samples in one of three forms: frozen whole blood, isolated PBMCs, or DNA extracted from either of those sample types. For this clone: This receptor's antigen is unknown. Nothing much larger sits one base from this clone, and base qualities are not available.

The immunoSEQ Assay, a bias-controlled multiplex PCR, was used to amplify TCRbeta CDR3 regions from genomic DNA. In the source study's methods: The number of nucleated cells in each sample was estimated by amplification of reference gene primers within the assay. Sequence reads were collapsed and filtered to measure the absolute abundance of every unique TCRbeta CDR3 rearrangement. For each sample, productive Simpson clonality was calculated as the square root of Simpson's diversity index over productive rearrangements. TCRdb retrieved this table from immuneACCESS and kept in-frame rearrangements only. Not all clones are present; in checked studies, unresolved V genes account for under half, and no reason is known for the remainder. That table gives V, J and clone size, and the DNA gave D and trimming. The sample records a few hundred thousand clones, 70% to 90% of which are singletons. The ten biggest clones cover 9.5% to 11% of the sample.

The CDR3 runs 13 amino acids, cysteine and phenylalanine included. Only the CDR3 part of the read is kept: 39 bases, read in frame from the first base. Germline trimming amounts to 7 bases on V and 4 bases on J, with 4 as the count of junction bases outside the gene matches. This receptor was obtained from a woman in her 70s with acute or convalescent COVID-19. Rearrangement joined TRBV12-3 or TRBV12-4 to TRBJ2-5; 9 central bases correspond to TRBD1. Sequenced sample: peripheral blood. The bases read TGTGCCAGCACGACAGGGGGAAGAGAGACCCAGTACTTC. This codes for CASTTGGRETQYF.